This T cell receptor (beta chain) came from a study of blood T cell repertoires in COVID-19. In this sample, this clone turned up a few times. As processed by the authors: Estimation of nucleated cell counts was performed using reference gene primer amplification. Clones were read by immunoSEQ multiplex PCR, and TCRdb kept only the in-frame ones, dropping some. V and J calls and clone size follow that table, whereas D and trimming were derived from the DNA. The repertoire holds some 370,000 clones, with 90% as singletons. Sequencing used peripheral blood. This receptor was obtained from a man aged 18 to 29 with active or convalescent COVID-19.

In nucleotides, the CDR3 is TGTGCCAGCAGCTCCCGACAGGGAGGCACTGAAGCTTTCTTT. Its protein is CASSSRQGGTEAFF. V usage is TRBV7-3 and J usage is TRBJ1-1, with 7 bases matching TRBD1. Germline CDR1 and CDR2: SGHTA and FQGTGA. The CDR3 loop spans 14 amino acids. V was clipped by 4 bases and J by 4 bases; unmatched bases: 6.